This T cell receptor (beta chain) was found in a study of blood T cells in healthy people across ages. The total RNA that was extracted per sample amounted to at least 5.5 micrograms. For this clonotype: As yet, its antigen is unknown.

Between the trimmed V and J ends, which lost 0 bases and 4 bases, there was a span of 18 bases. This CDR3 is 17 amino acids long. The germline gives CDR1 LGHNA, CDR2 YSLEER. The authors ran a second PCR of 7 to 11 cycles using a sample-barcoded 5' primer and a J-beta primer mix. Every sample returned 3 million or more CDR3-containing paired-end reads. TCRdb recomputed calls from the 5' RACE reads with MiXCR, one row per CDR3 protein. The table shows roughly 800,000 distinct CDR3 sequences, with about 62% occurring only once. Study findings and constraints: A roughly linear fall in TCR beta diversity per million T cells was seen with increasing age.

The specimen sequenced was blood. This receptor was obtained from a man in his thirties or forties in good health. The V gene is TRBV4-3, the J gene TRBJ1-1; D uncertain. The CDR3 is CASSQERAESYPTEAFF. The CDR3 coding sequence is TGCGCCAGCAGCCAAGAGCGGGCAGAGTCGTACCCCACTGAAGCTTTCTTT.